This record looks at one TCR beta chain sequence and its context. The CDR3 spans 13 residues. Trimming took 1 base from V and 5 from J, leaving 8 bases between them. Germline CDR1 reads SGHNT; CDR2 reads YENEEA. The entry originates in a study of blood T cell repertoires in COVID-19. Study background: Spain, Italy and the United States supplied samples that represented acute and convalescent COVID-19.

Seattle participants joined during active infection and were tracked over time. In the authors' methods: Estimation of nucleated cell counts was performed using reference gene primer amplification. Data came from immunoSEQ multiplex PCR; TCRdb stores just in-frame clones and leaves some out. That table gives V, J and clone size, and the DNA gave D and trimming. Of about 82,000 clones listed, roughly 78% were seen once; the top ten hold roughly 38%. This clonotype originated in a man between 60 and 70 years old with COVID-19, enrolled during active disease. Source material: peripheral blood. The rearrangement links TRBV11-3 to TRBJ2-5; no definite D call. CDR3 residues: CASSLGLRETQYF. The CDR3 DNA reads TGTGCCAGCAGCTTAGGTCTCCGGGAGACCCAGTACTTC.